This T cell receptor beta chain comes out of a study of T cells in Graves' hyperthyroidism and ophthalmopathy. Researchers amplified the TCR beta CDR3 regions from RNA transcripts. Researchers ran a first-round RT-PCR on the TCR CDR3 using the HTBI primer set. TCRdb re-called the multiplex PCR reads through MiXCR, storing one row per CDR3 protein. The table records approximately 330,000 distinct CDR3 sequences, around 13% of them present only once. This clonotype was detected ten times or more. The CDR3 covers 13 residues. Trimming at V came to 3 bases and at J to 6 bases, leaving 1 base not matched to a gene. Germline assignment: CDR1 MDHEN and CDR2 SYDVKM. Uncontrolled infection, other autoimmune disease, pregnancy and lactation each barred patients from inclusion.

The sample comprised blood. The gene calls are TRBV28 and TRBJ2-3; the match to TRBD1 covers 9 bases. This receptor was obtained from a woman aged 40 to 50 with Graves' ophthalmopathy. The CDR3 is CASSFTGGDTQYF. In DNA, the CDR3 is TGTGCCAGCAGTTTTACAGGGGGCGATACGCAGTATTTT.